These T cell receptor beta chains were read from a single sample in a study of cytomegalovirus exposure and HLA in healthy donors. TCRdb keeps only in-frame clones here, not all; method: immunoSEQ multiplex PCR. This table lists 96,000 or so clones. The sample was PBMCs. These receptors were taken from a girl between 10 and 17 years old in good health and CMV-seropositive. The CDR3 runs from the conserved cysteine through the conserved F or W. The D gene is left open where the match is weak.

D | V | CDR3
- | TRBV4-3 | CASSQLREDTEAFF
- | TRBV5-1 | CASSLEGATNTEAFF
- | TRBV14 | CASSPWTGELFF
TRBD2 | TRBV7-6 | CASSLGGGAPDTQYF
TRBD1 | TRBV6-5 | CASSSRDRGFEQYF
TRBD1 | TRBV7-3 | CASSLRQGFSPLHF
TRBD1 | TRBV23-1 | CASSRHRGNTEAFF
- | TRBV7-9 | CASSLNSQVNIQYF
- | TRBV9 | CASSGAIQLNHGYTF
- | TRBV19 | CASSARLMNTEAFF
TRBD1 | TRBV18 | CASSPIQGAADTEAFF
- | TRBV4-3 | CASSQDWGRGLVQDYGYTF
TRBD1 | TRBV6-1 | CASSAGQGAHGYTF
- | TRBV6-6 | CASRQGGLETQYF
- | TRBV30 | CARRRPPYGAGGYTF